This T cell receptor (beta chain) was found in a study of human T cells and chemical hapten exposure. MiXCR, applied by TCRdb to the RACE reads, yields one record per CDR3 protein. The sample includes fewer than 350,000 distinct CDR3 sequences, roughly 7.4% seen only once; the top ten take around 1.2%. This CDR3 is 13 amino acids long. V dropped 3 bases and J dropped 5 bases, with 8 bases sitting between them. Germline V CDR1 and CDR2: MGHRA, YSYEKL. Time point described: pre-sensitization, week 0. Treatment of the sample: therapeutic diphenylcyclopropenone sensitization with weekly scalp DPC. The table lists this clonotype with many counts.

This TCR derives from a young man with alopecia areata. Some clones in this sample may be carry-over from other donors' samples. The specimen was whole blood, collected in connection with sensitization to the hapten diphenylcyclopropenone (DPC). The genes are TRBV4-1 and TRBJ2-1; D ambiguous. CDR3: CASSQARNNEQFF. In DNA form, the CDR3 reads TGCGCCAGCAGCCAGGCCCGGAACAATGAGCAGTTCTTC.